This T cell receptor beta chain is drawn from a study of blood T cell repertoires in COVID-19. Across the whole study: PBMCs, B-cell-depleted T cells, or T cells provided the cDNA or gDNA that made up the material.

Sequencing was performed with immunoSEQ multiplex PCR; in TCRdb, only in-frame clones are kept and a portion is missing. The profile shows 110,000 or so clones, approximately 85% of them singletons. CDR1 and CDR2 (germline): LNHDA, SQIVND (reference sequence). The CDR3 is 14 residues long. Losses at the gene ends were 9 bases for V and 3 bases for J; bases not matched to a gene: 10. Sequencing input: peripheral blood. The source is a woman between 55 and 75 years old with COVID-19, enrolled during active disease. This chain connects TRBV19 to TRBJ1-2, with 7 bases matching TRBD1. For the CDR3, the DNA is TGTGCCAGCCTAGCAGGGGGTTTTCACTATGGCTACACCTTC. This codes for CASLAGGFHYGYTF.